Listed below are T cell receptor beta chains from one sample, sequenced in a study of OX40 agonist ivuxolimab in advanced cancers. The assay was immunoSEQ multiplex PCR, and TCRdb's table has in-frame clones only and misses some. This table has 57,000 or so clones, roughly 88% appearing once. The input for sequencing was CD4+ or CD8+ T cells sorted from blood, taken in a trial of the OX40 agonist ivuxolimab. Receptors were obtained from an adult with an advanced solid tumor such as melanoma, head and neck, liver or kidney cancer. Both conserved end residues are part of each CDR3. D genes are given only for firm matches. Only some rows state a clone size, as once, few, many or a class for expanded clones.

clone_size d_call cdr3_length j_call v_call cdr3_nt cdr3_aa
- TRBD2 18 TRBJ2-5 TRBV9 TGTGCCAGCAGCGCCGGGACTAGCGGGGGGTCGGAACAAGAGACCCAGTACTTC CASSAGTSGGSEQETQYF
- - 14 TRBJ1-5 TRBV11-3 TGTGCCAGCAGCCTTTCCGGGCCCGATCAGCCCCAGCATTTT CASSLSGPDQPQHF
- - 15 TRBJ1-1 TRBV28 TGTGCCAGCAACTTAGGGGGGCGCCGGCACACTGAAGCTTTCTTT CASNLGGRRHTEAFF
- - 11 TRBJ2-5 TRBV9 TGTGCCAGCAGCGATGGGTATCCCCAGTACTTC CASSDGYPQYF
- - 15 TRBJ1-5 TRBV5-6 TGTGCCAGCAGCTTTTTGGGGGATAGCAATCAGCCCCAGCATTTT CASSFLGDSNQPQHF
- - 15 TRBJ1-5 TRBV2 TGTGCCAGCAGTGTTGGGGGCAGTAGCAATCAGCCCCAGCATTTT CASSVGGSSNQPQHF
- - 15 TRBJ2-7 TRBV7-9 TGTGCCAGCAGCTTCATGCCAGCAGGAGACTACGAGCAGTACTTC CASSFMPAGDYEQYF
- TRBD2 15 TRBJ2-7 TRBV11-3 TGTGCCAGCAGGCCGTCCGGCGGGGGCTCCTACGAGCAGTACTTC CASRPSGGGSYEQYF
- TRBD1 14 TRBJ2-5 TRBV30 TGTGCCTGGAGTATCGGGACAGGGGGAGAGACCCAGTACTTC CAWSIGTGGETQYF
- TRBD1 15 TRBJ2-3 TRBV29-1 TGCAGCGTTGTGGGACAGGGGAACCCCACAGATACGCAGTATTTT CSVVGQGNPTDTQYF
once TRBD1 14 TRBJ2-5 TRBV7-9 TGTGCCAGCAGCTTAGGACAGGGGAAAGAGACCCAGTACTTC CASSLGQGKETQYF
- - 14 TRBJ1-2 TRBV10-3 TGTGCCATCAGTGACCCCGGGGTAACGGATGGGAACACCTTC CAISDPGVTDGNTF
- TRBD1 16 TRBJ2-2 TRBV10-3 TGTGCCATCAGTGTTGGCCAGGGGGTTTCAACCGGGGAGCTGTTTTTT CAISVGQGVSTGELFF
- TRBD1 17 TRBJ2-3 TRBV7-2 TGTGCCAGCAGCGCCCATCTTGGGACAGGTACCACAGATACGCAGTATTTT CASSAHLGTGTTDTQYF
- - 14 TRBJ1-2 TRBV30 TGTGCCTGGAGGACCGTGACCAGAGTTTATGGCTACACCTTC CAWRTVTRVYGYTF
- TRBD1 17 TRBJ1-2 TRBV4-2 TGTGCCAGCAGCCAGGACCTACCGGGACAGGGACCCTATGGCTACACCTTC CASSQDLPGQGPYGYTF
- TRBD1 18 TRBJ2-5 TRBV5-1 TGCGCCAGCAGCTTGGGCGGGACAGGTCAACCCCGTCAAGAGACCCAGTACTTC CASSLGGTGQPRQETQYF
- - 13 TRBJ2-1 TRBV6-1 TGTGCCAGCAGTTCCGGGAGATACAATGAGCAGTTCTTC CASSSGRYNEQFF
- TRBD2 17 TRBJ2-3 TRBV27 TGTGCCAGCAGTTTCCAGCGGGGGGGCCCCAGCACAGATACGCAGTATTTT CASSFQRGGPSTDTQYF
once - 15 TRBJ2-7 TRBV9 TGTGCCAGCAGCGCCGGTGCCGTGAAGACCTACGAGCAGTACTTC CASSAGAVKTYEQYF
few - 14 TRBJ1-2 TRBV6-1 TGTGCCAGCAGTGAAGAGGCAGGATCCTCTGGCTACACCTTC CASSEEAGSSGYTF
- - 13 TRBJ1-3 TRBV6-5 TGTGCCAGCACTCGGGACCCTGGAAACACCATATATTTT CASTRDPGNTIYF
once - 17 TRBJ1-3 TRBV18 TGTGCCAGCTCACGAACCGGGACATCAAGCTCTGGAAACACCATATATTTT CASSRTGTSSSGNTIYF
once - 15 TRBJ2-1 TRBV19 TGTGCCAGTAGTATAACCCGACAGGATTACAATGAGCAGTTCTTC CASSITRQDYNEQFF
once - 13 TRBJ2-7 TRBV25-1 TGTGCCAGCACCCCCCGCCATCCCTACGAGCAGTACTTC CASTPRHPYEQYF
- - 16 TRBJ1-2 TRBV7-3 TGTGCCAGCAGCCAAGGAGGGGAGGGCCCTCTCTATGGCTACACCTTC CASSQGGEGPLYGYTF
- - 14 TRBJ2-3 TRBV30 TGTGCCTGGAGGTCAGGGGGGGGCACAGATACGCAGTATTTT CAWRSGGGTDTQYF
once TRBD2 13 TRBJ2-7 TRBV6-5 TGTGCCAGCAGTCGACTAGCGGGGAACGAGCAGTACTTC CASSRLAGNEQYF
few TRBD1 17 TRBJ2-1 TRBV5-1 TGCGCCAGCAGCTTTGGCGGGACAGGGGTGTCCTACAATGAGCAGTTCTTC CASSFGGTGVSYNEQFF
- - 13 TRBJ1-5 TRBV5-1 TGCGCCAGTTCACAGGGAAGCAATCAGCCCCAGCATTTT CASSQGSNQPQHF
- - 13 TRBJ2-7 TRBV7-2 TGTGCCAGCAGCTTAGCAGGGAGCTACGAGCAGTACTTC CASSLAGSYEQYF
- - 16 TRBJ1-2 TRBV7-9 TGTGCCAGCAGCTTACTCCACCGCGAAGGGAACTATGGCTACACCTTC CASSLLHREGNYGYTF
few - 13 TRBJ1-2 TRBV11-1 TGTGCCAGCAGTCAGTCGACCCAATGGGGCTACACCTTC CASSQSTQWGYTF
- - 15 TRBJ2-5 TRBV28 TGTGCCAGCACTCCAACCGGTGAGGGGTCAGAGACCCAGTACTTC CASTPTGEGSETQYF
- - 17 TRBJ1-2 TRBV28 TGTGCCAGCACACCGGGACACGTGGTTACATCTAACTATGGCTACACCTTC CASTPGHVVTSNYGYTF
- TRBD2 17 TRBJ2-2 TRBV11-2 TGTGCCAGCATCCTCAGGCGAGCGGGGTCGAACACCGGGGAGCTGTTTTTT CASILRRAGSNTGELFF
- - 14 TRBJ2-7 TRBV5-1 TGCGCCAGCAGCTTGGTAGGGGAAGCCTACGAGCAGTACTTC CASSLVGEAYEQYF
once TRBD1 14 TRBJ1-2 TRBV14 TGTGCCAGCAGCCAATGGTCGACAGGGACGGGCTACACCTTC CASSQWSTGTGYTF
once - 13 TRBJ1-5 TRBV7-3 TGTGCCAGCAGCTCGGACAGAGATCAGCCCCAGCATTTT CASSSDRDQPQHF
- TRBD1 18 TRBJ1-4 TRBV6-7 TGTGCCAGCAGTTATAAGAGGACAGGTCGAGCTGGGAATGAAAAACTGTTTTTT CASSYKRTGRAGNEKLFF
- - 15 TRBJ2-2 TRBV9 TGTGCCAGCAGCGTAGTCGGCAGCACCCTCGGGGAGCTGTTTTTT CASSVVGSTLGELFF
- - 15 TRBJ1-5 TRBV18 TGTGCCAGCTCACCATACAGCAATAGCAATCAGCCCCAGCATTTT CASSPYSNSNQPQHF
- - 14 TRBJ2-1 TRBV7-3 TGTGCCAGCAGCCCGGGCTCCGGGGCGGGTGAGCAGTTCTTC CASSPGSGAGEQFF
- - 12 TRBJ1-1 TRBV28 TGTGCCAGCAGTCTCTCCGGAACTGAAGCTTTCTTT CASSLSGTEAFF
few TRBD2 15 TRBJ2-5 TRBV5-1 TGCGCCAGCAGCTTGGCTAGCGGGGGGGCCGAGACCCAGTACTTC CASSLASGGAETQYF
- - 13 TRBJ1-6 TRBV2 TGTGCCAGCCGGGTGGGAATGGATTCACCCCTCCACTTT CASRVGMDSPLHF
- - 17 TRBJ2-3 TRBV4-1 TGCGCCAGCAGCCAAGATACGAGATCTACTAGCACAGATACGCAGTATTTT CASSQDTRSTSTDTQYF
- TRBD1 15 TRBJ2-7 TRBV7-2 TGTGCCAGCAAAAAAACAGGGGGCCCCTCCTACGAGCAGTACTTC CASKKTGGPSYEQYF
- - 15 TRBJ1-5 TRBV7-9 TGTGCCAGCAGCCCGGACGGCGATAGCAATCAGCCCCAGCATTTT CASSPDGDSNQPQHF
- TRBD1 14 TRBJ2-5 TRBV7-2 TGTGCCAGCAGGGCCACAGGGGGCGCGGAGACCCAGTACTTC CASRATGGAETQYF
once TRBD1 18 TRBJ2-1 TRBV28 TGTGCCAGCAGTTTGGTGTTTATGTCTACAGGGGGTGGCTATGAGCAGTTCTTC CASSLVFMSTGGGYEQFF
- - 18 TRBJ2-2 TRBV19 TGTGCCAGTAGTCACTTTTCTCTCGGGACAATAAACACCGGGGAGCTGTTTTTT CASSHFSLGTINTGELFF
- - 14 TRBJ1-3 TRBV29-1 TGCAGCGTCACAAACATCCACTCTGGAAACACCATATATTTT CSVTNIHSGNTIYF
once TRBD1 15 TRBJ1-4 TRBV18 TGTGCCAGCTCACAAACAGGGGTGAGAGGTGAAAAACTGTTTTTT CASSQTGVRGEKLFF
- TRBD2 18 TRBJ2-1 TRBV7-3 TGTGCCAGCAGACCCACTAGCGGGGGGACCTCGCAATACAATGAGCAGTTCTTC CASRPTSGGTSQYNEQFF
- - 14 TRBJ1-2 TRBV7-8 TGTGCCAGCAGCCCTTCGATAACATTTTATGGCTACACCTTC CASSPSITFYGYTF
- - 15 TRBJ1-5 TRBV6-5 TGTGCCAGCAGTTACTCCAGCTATAGCAATCAGCCCCAGCATTTT CASSYSSYSNQPQHF